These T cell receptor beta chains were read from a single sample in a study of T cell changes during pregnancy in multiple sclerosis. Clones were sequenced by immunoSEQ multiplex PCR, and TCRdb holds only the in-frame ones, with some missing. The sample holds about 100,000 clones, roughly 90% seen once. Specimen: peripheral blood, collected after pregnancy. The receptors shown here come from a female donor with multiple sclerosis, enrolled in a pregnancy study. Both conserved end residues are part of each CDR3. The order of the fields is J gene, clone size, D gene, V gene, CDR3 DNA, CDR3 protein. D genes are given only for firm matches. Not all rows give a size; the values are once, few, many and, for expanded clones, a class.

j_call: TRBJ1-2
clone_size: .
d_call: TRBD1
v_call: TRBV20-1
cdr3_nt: TGCAGTGCCACCGACAGGGCTGGCTACACCTTC
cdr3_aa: CSATDRAGYTF

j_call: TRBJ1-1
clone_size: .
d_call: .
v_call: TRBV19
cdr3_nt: TGTGCCAGTAGTATTATGGGGGAGGGGATGAACACTGAAGCTTTCTTT
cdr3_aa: CASSIMGEGMNTEAFF

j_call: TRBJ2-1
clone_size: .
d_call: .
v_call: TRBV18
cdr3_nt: TGTGCCAGCTCACTCTACGACAATGAGCAGTTCTTC
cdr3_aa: CASSLYDNEQFF

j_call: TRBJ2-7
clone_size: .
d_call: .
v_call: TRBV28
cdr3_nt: TGTGCCAGCAGTTTCGGGCTAGGGGGTGGAGAGCAGTACTTC
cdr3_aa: CASSFGLGGGEQYF

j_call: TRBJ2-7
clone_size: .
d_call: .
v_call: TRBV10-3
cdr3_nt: TGTGCCATCACTGGCGGAAACTCCTACGAGCAGTACTTC
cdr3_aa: CAITGGNSYEQYF

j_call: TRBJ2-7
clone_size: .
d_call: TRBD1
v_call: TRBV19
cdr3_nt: TGTGCCAGTAGTATAGAGTTGGTACAGGGGGTATTCGAGCAGTACTTC
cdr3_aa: CASSIELVQGVFEQYF

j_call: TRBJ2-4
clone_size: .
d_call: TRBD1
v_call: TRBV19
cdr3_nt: TGTGCCAGTAGTATAGATCCCCGACAGGGCCGTATAGCCAAAAACATTCAGTACTTC
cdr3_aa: CASSIDPRQGRIAKNIQYF

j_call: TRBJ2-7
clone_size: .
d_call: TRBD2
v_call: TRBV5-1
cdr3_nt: TGCGCCAGCAGCTTGGAGGCTAGCGGGCCTACCTACGAGCAGTACTTC
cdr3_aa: CASSLEASGPTYEQYF

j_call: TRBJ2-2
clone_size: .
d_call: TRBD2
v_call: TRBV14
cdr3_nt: TGTGCCAGCAGCTTAAGCGGGGGGCGCACCGGGGAGCTGTTTTTT
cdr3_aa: CASSLSGGRTGELFF

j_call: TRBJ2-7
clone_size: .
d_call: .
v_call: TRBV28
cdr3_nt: TGTGCCAGCAGTCCCTCCCACAGGGTGGGGACCTACGAGCAGTACTTC
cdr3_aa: CASSPSHRVGTYEQYF

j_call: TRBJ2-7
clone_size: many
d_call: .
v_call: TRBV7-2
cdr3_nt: TGTGCCAGCAGCTTTAATCGGGGGGAGCAGTACTTC
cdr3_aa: CASSFNRGEQYF

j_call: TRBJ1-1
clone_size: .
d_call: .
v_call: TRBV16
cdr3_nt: TGTGCCAGCAGCCATTCTGGCATGAACACTGAAGCTTTCTTT
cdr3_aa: CASSHSGMNTEAFF

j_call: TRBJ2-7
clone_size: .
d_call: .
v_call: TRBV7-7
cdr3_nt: TGTGCTAGCAGTCCACTTCCTGTCGGGGTGGTTAGCTCCTACGAGCAGTACTTC
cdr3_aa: CASSPLPVGVVSSYEQYF

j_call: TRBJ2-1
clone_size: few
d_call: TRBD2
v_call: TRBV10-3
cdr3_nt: TGTGCCATCAGTGAAGGACTAGCCTCGGGTGAGCAGTTCTTC
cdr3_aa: CAISEGLASGEQFF

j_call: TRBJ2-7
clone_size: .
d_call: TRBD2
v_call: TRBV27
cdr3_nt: TGTGCCAGCAGTTATACTAGCGGGAGGGCCGTCGAGCAGTACTTC
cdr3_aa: CASSYTSGRAVEQYF

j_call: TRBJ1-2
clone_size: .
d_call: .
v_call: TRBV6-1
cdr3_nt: TGTGCCAGTCGGGGGGGGCTAACTGTCTATGGCTACACCTTC
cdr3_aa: CASRGGLTVYGYTF

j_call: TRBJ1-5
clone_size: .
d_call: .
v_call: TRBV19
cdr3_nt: TGTGCCAGTAGTATTGCGGGCACATCGGGCAATCAGCCCCAGCATTTT
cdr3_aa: CASSIAGTSGNQPQHF

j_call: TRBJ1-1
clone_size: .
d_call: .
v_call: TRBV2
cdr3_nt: TGTGCCAGCAGTGTCCAGGGTAGAAATGAAGCTTTCTTT
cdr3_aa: CASSVQGRNEAFF

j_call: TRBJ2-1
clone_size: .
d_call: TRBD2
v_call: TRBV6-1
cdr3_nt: TGTGCCAGCAGAAATAGCGGGGGGACGGGTGAGCAGTTCTTC
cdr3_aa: CASRNSGGTGEQFF

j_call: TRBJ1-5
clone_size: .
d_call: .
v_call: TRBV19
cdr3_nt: TGTGCCAGTAGTATACGGTCTGGTTTGGGCGCGTTCAGTTCGCCCCAGCATTTT
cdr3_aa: CASSIRSGLGAFSSPQHF

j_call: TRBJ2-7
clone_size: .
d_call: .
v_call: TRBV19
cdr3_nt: TGTGCCAGTAGTAGGGACTTGCGCTACGAGCAGTACTTC
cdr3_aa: CASSRDLRYEQYF